Reported below is one T cell receptor (beta chain). Generated by immunoSEQ multiplex PCR, the TCRdb table keeps only in-frame clones and is missing some. Seen here are around 200,000 clones, 88% observed once, and the top ten hold around 1.6%. This CDR3 is 15 amino acids long. In germline, CDR1 is LGHDT, CDR2 YNNKEL (reference sequence). The J segment lost 8 bases and the V segment lost 2 bases, leaving 10 bases of the junction unmatched. These data belong to a study of blood T cell repertoires in COVID-19. As for the study in general: Collection of acute and convalescent COVID-19 samples took place in the United States, Italy and Spain.

Sequenced input: peripheral blood. The sequence was obtained from a man between 18 and 29 years old with active or convalescent COVID-19. The rearrangement joins TRBV3-1 (or the pseudogene TRBV3-2) to TRBJ2-3; 7 bases fit TRBD1. The CDR3 nucleotides are TGTGCCAGCAGCCAAACAGGGGCGAGGTCCGGTACGCAGTATTTT. Its translation: CASSQTGARSGTQYF.